Listed here are 29 T cell receptor beta chains from one sample, sequenced in a study of T cells in Graves' hyperthyroidism and ophthalmopathy. TCR beta CDR3 regions were amplified from RNA transcripts. In the first-round RT-PCR of the TCR CDR3, the HTBI primer set was used. One entry per CDR3 protein, called by TCRdb with MiXCR from the multiplex PCR reads. This table has 500,000 or so distinct CDR3 sequences, 15% to 20% appearing once. Material: blood. Every receptor here comes from a woman in her 30s with Graves' ophthalmopathy.

The chain couples TRBV4-3 to TRBJ1-2; the D is unclear. The V gene lost 0 bases and the J gene lost 7 bases, with 18 bases spanning the gap. The germline V gene has CDR1 LGHNA and CDR2 YSLEER. The CDR3 covers 16 residues. CDR3 DNA sequence: TGCGCCAGCAGCCAAGAGGTGGTCGCGGCAGTAGGTGGCTACACCTTC. Translation: CASSQEVVAAVGGYTF.

This clonotype was seen many times. A junction boundary mismatches the germline segment, possibly from a read error. V and J are TRBV12-3 or TRBV12-4 and TRBJ1-1; D is unclear. The CDR3 length is 13 residues. The CDR3 bases are TGCGCCAGCAGCTCAGGAGAGAACACTGAAGCTTTCTTT. It is translated as CASSSGENTEAFF.

This clonotype occurred many times. The V call is TRBV3-1, the J call TRBJ1-5; no reliable D call. The germline V gene encodes CDR1 LGHDT and CDR2 YNNKEL (reference sequence). There are 15 residues in the CDR3. The ends were cut back, 0 bases at V and 3 bases at J, with 9 bases in the middle. CDR3 in DNA: TGTGCCAGCAGCCAAGATCGACGGCCCAATCAGCCCCAGCATTTT. It is translated as CASSQDRRPNQPQHF.

This clonotype has ten or more counts. The genes are TRBV18 and TRBJ2-7; TRBD2 aligns across 10 bases. The CDR3 covers 17 residues. V was clipped by 2 bases and J by 0 bases; unmatched bases: 7. The germline gives CDR1 KGHSH, CDR2 LQKENI. The chain's CDR3 is CASSPVAGGLSSYEQYF. CDR3 DNA sequence: TGTGCCAGCTCACCAGTAGCGGGAGGCTTAAGCTCCTACGAGCAGTACTTC.

At least ten counts were recorded for this clonotype. Here the CDR3 DNA reads TGTGCCTCGGACGGACCGGCTAATGAAAAACTGTTTTTT. It translates to CASDGPANEKLFF. This chain links TRBV30 with TRBJ1-4; D remains ambiguous. The CDR3 sequence is 13 residues long. V shed 7 bases and J shed 3 bases, with 12 bases lying between them. The germline V gene encodes CDR1 GTSNPN and CDR2 SVGIG (reference sequence). Together with reference TRBV30 and TRBJ1-4, the CDR3 gives the full variable domain: SQTIHQWPATLVQPVGSPLSLECTVEGTSNPNLYWYRQAAGRGLQLLFYSVGIGQISSEVPQNLSASRPQDRQFILSSKKLLLSDSGFYLCASDGPANEKLFFGSGTQLSVL.

The sample holds a few counts of this clonotype. The chain couples TRBV25-1 to TRBJ2-7, with 8 nucleotides matching TRBD2. The CDR3 extends over 14 amino acids. Unmatched junction bases numbered 9, after V lost 4 bases and J lost 7 bases. The germline V gene has CDR1 MGHDK and CDR2 SYGVNS. The CDR3: CASSGGGNRREQYF. For the CDR3, the DNA is TGTGCCAGCAGTGGCGGGGGGAACCGGAGGGAGCAGTACTTC.

At least ten counts were recorded for this clonotype. CDR3 coding DNA: TGTGCCAGCAGCTTAGGGCGGGAGGGCGCTACGCAGTATTTT. Its protein product is CASSLGREGATQYF. V usage is TRBV7-2 and J usage is TRBJ2-3; 9 bases align to TRBD2. This CDR3 spans 14 amino acids. CDR1 and CDR2 (germline): SGHTA, FQGNSA. The V and J ends lost 1 base and 8 bases, in that order; junction bases with no gene match: 4.

V is TRBV18 and J is TRBJ2-1; D might be TRBD2 (6 bases). This CDR3 is built from 16 residues. From germline, CDR1 is KGHSH and CDR2 LQKENI. The germline V and J ends were trimmed by 3 bases and 8 bases, with 20 bases remaining between them. CDR3 sequence: CASSPTLGTQGDEQFF. The CDR3 nucleotides read TGTGCCAGCTCACCCACCCTCGGGACTCAAGGCGATGAGCAGTTCTTC.

This clonotype was observed many times. The rearrangement joins TRBV5-4 to TRBJ2-7, with D uncertain. The CDR3 covers 14 residues. V lost 0 bases to trimming and J lost 3 bases, with 10 bases between them. In germline, CDR1 is SGHNT, CDR2 YYREEE (reference sequence). The CDR3 DNA is TGTGCCAGCAGCTTGGGCCCTGAGGTCTACGAGCAGTACTTC. Its translation: CASSLGPEVYEQYF.

This clonotype has ten or more counts. The V gene is TRBV29-1, the J gene TRBJ1-1, with 9 bases that match TRBD1. The CDR3 is 14 residues long. Looked up from germline, CDR1 is SQVTM and CDR2 is ANQGSEA. V lost 8 bases and J lost 4; bases outside the gene matches: 11. Here the CDR3 DNA reads TGCAGCACCTGGACAGGGGAGAGGAGCACTGAAGCTTTCTTT. This gives the protein CSTWTGERSTEAFF.

As to this clonotype: A read error may explain this, as a much larger clone is one base away. The chain uses TRBV5-1 and TRBJ1-6, with D perhaps matching TRBD1 (5 bases). V lost 3 bases and J lost 7, with 11 bases in between. Germline V gene data show CDR1 as SGHRS and CDR2 as YFSETQ. The CDR3 runs 14 residues. The CDR3 protein is CASSSGTVNSPLHF. In nucleotides, the CDR3 is TGCGCCAGCAGCTCCGGGACGGTCAATTCACCCCTCCACTTT.

There are a few counts of this clonotype. The V call is TRBV5-5, the J call TRBJ2-1; 7 bases are a match to TRBD1. CDR1 and CDR2 from the germline V gene are SGHKS and YYEKEE (reference sequence). The CDR3 length is 11 residues. Trimming took 5 bases from V and 9 from J; bases not matched to a gene: 2. The CDR3: CASSRDSEQFF. For the CDR3, the DNA is TGTGCCAGCAGTAGGGACAGTGAGCAGTTCTTC.

Many counts were recorded for this clonotype. The chain combines TRBV6-1 with TRBJ1-2; TRBD1 is a possible D gene (5 bases). The CDR3 contains 15 residues. The V gene's germline CDR1 is MNHNS and CDR2 SASEGT. V was trimmed by 7 bases and J by 1 base, leaving 16 bases between them. CDR3 DNA sequence: TGTGCCAGCACCCGGGACCGAATGATTAACTATGGCTACACCTTC. Amino acid sequence: CASTRDRMINYGYTF.

The chain joins TRBV3-1 to TRBJ1-1, with 8 bases that match TRBD1. The CDR3 has 16 residues. J lost 3 bases, V lost 4 bases, and 10 bases had no gene match. Germline CDR1 and CDR2: LGHDT and YNNKEL (reference sequence). CDR3 bases: TGTGCCAGCAGCCGACCACGGACAGGGTTGGACACTGAAGCTTTCTTT. Protein: CASSRPRTGLDTEAFF.

This clonotype was seen many times. The rearrangement joins TRBV7-2 to TRBJ1-2, with 7 bases lining up with TRBD1. This CDR3 region has 13 residues. Unmatched junction bases numbered 6, after V lost 4 bases and J lost 7 bases. Germline V gives CDR1 SGHTA, CDR2 FQGNSA. The CDR3 spells CASSYLQGIGYTF. CDR3 nucleotide sequence: TGTGCCAGCAGCTACCTACAGGGGATTGGCTACACCTTC. Using reference TRBV7-2 and TRBJ1-2 for the parts outside the CDR3, the full variable domain is GAGVSQSPSNKVTEKGKDVELRCDPISGHTALYWYRQSLGQGLEFLIYFQGNSAPDKSGLPSDRFSAERTGGSVSTLTIQRTQQEDSAVYLCASSYLQGIGYTFGSGTRLTVV.

In this sample, this clonotype turned up many times. The chain employs TRBV20-1 and TRBJ1-1; possible D gene TRBD1, 5 bases. V was clipped by 0 bases and J by 7 bases, with 18 bases between them. This CDR3 has 15 residues. Germline values: CDR1 DFQATT, CDR2 SNEGSKA (reference sequence). DNA of the CDR3: TGCAGTGCTAGAGACCCATCACAGGTCTGGGGTGAAGCTTTCTTT. This codes for CSARDPSQVWGEAFF.

This clonotype was detected ten times or more. The rearrangement uses TRBV4-1 and TRBJ1-1, with D unclear. Between the trimmed V and J ends, which lost 0 bases and 1 base, there was a span of 6 bases. This CDR3 has 14 amino acids. Germline lookup yields CDR1 MGHRA and CDR2 YSYEKL. The CDR3 here is CASSQESANTEAFF. The CDR3 DNA reads TGCGCCAGCAGCCAAGAATCAGCGAACACTGAAGCTTTCTTT.

This clonotype was seen more than once but under ten times. The chain is built from TRBV6-1 and TRBJ2-7, with D possibly being TRBD1 or TRBD2 (5 bases each). Germline CDR1 MNHNS, CDR2 SASEGT. V was shortened by 8 bases and J by 6 bases, with 26 bases between the two germline ends. The CDR3 extends over 16 amino acids. As DNA, the CDR3 is TGTGCCAGCTTAAGGCCCGGGACGCCGGCGGTGGGCGAGCAGTACTTC. This codes for CASLRPGTPAVGEQYF.

The table lists this clonotype with many counts. This chain uses TRBV11-1 with TRBJ2-1; D is possibly TRBD1 (6 bases). Germline values: CDR1 SGHAT, CDR2 FQDESV (reference sequence). This CDR3 has 13 amino acids. V was shortened by 6 bases and J by 6 bases, with 12 bases between the two germline ends. The CDR3 spells CASSSRGGNEQFF. In DNA form, the CDR3 reads TGTGCCAGCAGTTCCAGGGGTGGCAATGAGCAGTTCTTC.

The rearrangement uses TRBV24-1 and TRBJ1-5, with TRBD1 matching 9 bases. Trimming at V came to 4 bases and at J to 7 bases, leaving 7 bases not matched to a gene. This CDR3 has 15 residues. Germline values: CDR1 KGHDR, CDR2 SFDVKD. The CDR3 sequence is CATSETGTGTQPQHF. As DNA, the CDR3 is TGTGCCACCAGTGAAACCGGGACAGGGACCCAGCCCCAGCATTTT.

The rearrangement links TRBV9 to TRBJ2-3; D gene uncertain. CDR3 size: 15 residues. Germline CDR1 is SGDLS and CDR2 is YYNGEE. Trimming stripped 3 bases from V and 0 bases from J, with 11 bases between. Here the CDR3 DNA reads TGTGCCAGCAGCGACCGGCACGCTAGCACAGATACGCAGTATTTT. Its protein product is CASSDRHASTDTQYF.

This clonotype came up a few times. The chain recombines TRBV25-1 with TRBJ2-5, with D unclear. The CDR3 consists of 13 residues. The V and J ends lost 1 base and 5 bases respectively, with 8 bases between them. CDR1 and CDR2 from the germline V gene are MGHDK and SYGVNS. In DNA, the CDR3 is TGTGCCAGCAGTGAATGGGTCGGGGAGACCCAGTACTTC. This translates into CASSEWVGETQYF. Full variable domain (rest looked up from reference TRBV25-1 and TRBJ2-5): EADIYQTPRYLVIGTGKKITLECSQTMGHDKMYWYQQDPGMELHLIHYSYGVNSTEKGDLSSESTVSRIRTEHFPLTLESARPSHTSQYLCASSEWVGETQYFGPGTRLLVL.

Comment on this clonotype: With a much larger clone just one base away, this may be a read error. The CDR3 reads CATSWTSGRAGETQYF. The CDR3, as DNA: TGTGCCACCAGCTGGACTAGCGGGAGGGCCGGAGAGACCCAGTACTTC. The chain joins TRBV6-2 or TRBV6-3 to TRBJ2-5; 15 positions agree with TRBD2. Germline V gene data show CDR1 as MNHEY and CDR2 as SVGEGT. Trimming cost V 10 bases and J 4 bases; bases outside gene matches: 10. This CDR3 contains 16 residues.

The chain couples TRBV7-8 to TRBJ1-5, with 7 bases aligning to TRBD1. This CDR3 has 16 amino acids. V was clipped by 6 bases and J by 5 bases; unmatched bases: 13. Germline values: CDR1 SGHVS, CDR2 FQNEAQ. In DNA, the CDR3 is TGTGCCAGCAGTCCGCAGGGGGAGGGGGAACATCAGCCCCAGCATTTT. It codes for CASSPQGEGEHQPQHF.

This clonotype was detected many times. The rearrangement joins TRBV6-2 or TRBV6-3 to TRBJ2-1; 9 bases are shared with TRBD2. This CDR3 has 17 residues. V was pared by 4 bases and J by 3 bases, with 10 bases of the junction left unmatched. Germline assignment: CDR1 MNHEY and CDR2 SVGEGT. The CDR3 region has the DNA TGTGCCAGCAGTTCTCCCATAGCGGGAGACAGCTACAATGAGCAGTTCTTC. It translates to CASSSPIAGDSYNEQFF.

This clonotype was seen at least ten times. The V call is TRBV9, the J call TRBJ1-1; D is unresolved. V was trimmed by 4 bases and J by 0 bases, leaving 19 bases between them. Germline CDR1 and CDR2: SGDLS and YYNGEE. The CDR3 covers 17 residues. The CDR3 spells CASSHLSLGFMNTEAFF. CDR3 coding DNA: TGTGCCAGCAGCCACCTTTCGTTGGGGTTTATGAACACTGAAGCTTTCTTT.

This clonotype was counted a few times. The V and J genes are TRBV13 and TRBJ2-3, with D maybe TRBD1 (6 bases). Germline CDR1 and CDR2: PRHDT and FYEKMQ (reference sequence). Trimming took 2 bases from V and 6 from J, leaving 12 bases between them. The CDR3 is 14 residues long. The CDR3 sequence is CASSLSGEPDTQYF. The CDR3 bases are TGTGCCAGCAGCTTATCAGGGGAGCCGGATACGCAGTATTTT.

This clonotype has ten or more counts. The chain uses TRBV11-3 and TRBJ2-7; D is unclear. CDR1 is SGHNT, CDR2 YENEEA, per germline. V lost 0 bases to trimming and J lost 3 bases, with 12 bases between them. The CDR3 is made up of 15 amino acids. CDR3: CASSLDAGSLYEQYF. For the CDR3, the DNA is TGTGCCAGCAGCTTAGACGCCGGTTCGCTCTACGAGCAGTACTTC.

The CDR3 DNA sequence: TGCAGCGCTCTGGACATGCCCAAAAACATTCAGTACTTC. Protein product: CSALDMPKNIQYF. The chain links TRBV29-1 to TRBJ2-4; perhaps TRBD1 as D (5 bases). Trimming pared 7 bases from V and 2 bases from J, leaving 12 bases between. CDR1 is SQVTM and CDR2 is ANQGSEA in the germline V gene. This CDR3 has 13 amino acids.